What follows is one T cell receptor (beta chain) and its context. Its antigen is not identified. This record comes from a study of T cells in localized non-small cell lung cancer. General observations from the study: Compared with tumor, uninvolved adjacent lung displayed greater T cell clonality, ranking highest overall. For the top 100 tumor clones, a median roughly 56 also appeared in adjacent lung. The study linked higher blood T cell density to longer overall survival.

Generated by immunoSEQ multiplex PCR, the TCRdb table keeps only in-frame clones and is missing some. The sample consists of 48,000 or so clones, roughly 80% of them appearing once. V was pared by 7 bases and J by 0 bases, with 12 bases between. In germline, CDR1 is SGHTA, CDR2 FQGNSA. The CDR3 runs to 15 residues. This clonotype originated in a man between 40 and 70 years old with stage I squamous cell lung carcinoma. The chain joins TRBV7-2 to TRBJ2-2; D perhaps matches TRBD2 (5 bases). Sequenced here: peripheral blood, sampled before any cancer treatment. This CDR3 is CASNLLVPNTGELFF. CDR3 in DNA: TGTGCCAGCAACCTACTAGTTCCGAACACCGGGGAGCTGTTTTTT.